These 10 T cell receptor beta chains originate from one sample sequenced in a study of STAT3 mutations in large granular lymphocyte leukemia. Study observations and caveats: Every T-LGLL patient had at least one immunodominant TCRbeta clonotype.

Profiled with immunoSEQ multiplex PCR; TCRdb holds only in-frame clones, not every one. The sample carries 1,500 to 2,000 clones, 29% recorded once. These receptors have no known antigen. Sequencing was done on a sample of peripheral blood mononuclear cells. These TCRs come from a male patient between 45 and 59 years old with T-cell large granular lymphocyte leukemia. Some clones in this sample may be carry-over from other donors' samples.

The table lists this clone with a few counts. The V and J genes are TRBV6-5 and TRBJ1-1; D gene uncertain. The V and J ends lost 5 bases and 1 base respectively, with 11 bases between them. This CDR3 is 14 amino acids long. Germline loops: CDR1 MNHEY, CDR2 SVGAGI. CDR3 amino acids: CASSGRTPNTEAFF. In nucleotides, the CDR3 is TGTGCCAGCAGTGGTCGGACCCCGAACACTGAAGCTTTCTTT.

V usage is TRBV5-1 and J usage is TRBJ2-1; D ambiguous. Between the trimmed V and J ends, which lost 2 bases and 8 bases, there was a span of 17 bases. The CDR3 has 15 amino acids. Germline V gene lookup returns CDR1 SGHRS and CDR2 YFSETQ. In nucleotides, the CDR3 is TGCGCCAGCAGCTTCCAAAACGGTGGGTGGGATGAGCAGTTCTTC. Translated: CASSFQNGGWDEQFF. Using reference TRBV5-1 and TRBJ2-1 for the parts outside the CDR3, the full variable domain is KAGVTQTPRYLIKTRGQQVTLSCSPISGHRSVSWYQQTPGQGLQFLFEYFSETQRNKGNFPGRFSGRQFSNSRSEMNVSTLELGDSALYLCASSFQNGGWDEQFFGPGTRLTVL.

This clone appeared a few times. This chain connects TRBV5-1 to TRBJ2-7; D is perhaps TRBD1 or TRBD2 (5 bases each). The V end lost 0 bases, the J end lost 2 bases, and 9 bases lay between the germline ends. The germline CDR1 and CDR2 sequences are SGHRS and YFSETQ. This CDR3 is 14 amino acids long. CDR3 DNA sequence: TGCGCCAGCAGCTTGGCCGAGGGACCCTACGAGCAGTACTTC. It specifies CASSLAEGPYEQYF.

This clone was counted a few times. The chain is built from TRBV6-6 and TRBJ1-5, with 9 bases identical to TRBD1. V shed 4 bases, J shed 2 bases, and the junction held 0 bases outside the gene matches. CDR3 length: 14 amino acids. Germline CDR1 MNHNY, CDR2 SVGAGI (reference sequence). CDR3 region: CASSWTGGNQPQHF. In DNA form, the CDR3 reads TGTGCCAGCAGTTGGACAGGGGGCAATCAGCCCCAGCATTTT.

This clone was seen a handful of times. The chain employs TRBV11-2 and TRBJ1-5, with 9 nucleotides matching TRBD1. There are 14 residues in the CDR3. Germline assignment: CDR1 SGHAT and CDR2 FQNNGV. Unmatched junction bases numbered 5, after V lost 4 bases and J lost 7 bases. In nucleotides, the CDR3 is TGTGCCAGCAGCTCAACAGGGGGCGGGCAGCCCCAGCATTTT. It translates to CASSSTGGGQPQHF.

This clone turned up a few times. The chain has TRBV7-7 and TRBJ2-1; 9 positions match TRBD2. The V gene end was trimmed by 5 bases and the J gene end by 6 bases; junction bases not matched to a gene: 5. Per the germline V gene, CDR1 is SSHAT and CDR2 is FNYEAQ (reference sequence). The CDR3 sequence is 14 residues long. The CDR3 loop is CASSPGLARNEQFF. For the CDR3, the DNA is TGTGCCAGCAGCCCGGGACTAGCCCGCAATGAGCAGTTCTTC.

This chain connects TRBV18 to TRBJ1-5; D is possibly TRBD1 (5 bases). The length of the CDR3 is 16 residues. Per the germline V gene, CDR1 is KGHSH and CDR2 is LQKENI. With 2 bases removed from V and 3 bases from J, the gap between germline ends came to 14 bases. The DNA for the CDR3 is TGTGCCAGCTCACCATCATGGCAGGGTGCCAATCAGCCCCAGCATTTT. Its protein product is CASSPSWQGANQPQHF.

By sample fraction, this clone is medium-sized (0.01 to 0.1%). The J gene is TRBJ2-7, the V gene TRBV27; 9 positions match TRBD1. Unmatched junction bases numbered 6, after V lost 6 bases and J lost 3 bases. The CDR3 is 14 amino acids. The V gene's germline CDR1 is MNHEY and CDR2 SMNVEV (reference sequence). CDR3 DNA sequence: TGTGCCAGCAGCGGCCCGGGACAGGGCTACGAGCAGTACTTC. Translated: CASSGPGQGYEQYF.

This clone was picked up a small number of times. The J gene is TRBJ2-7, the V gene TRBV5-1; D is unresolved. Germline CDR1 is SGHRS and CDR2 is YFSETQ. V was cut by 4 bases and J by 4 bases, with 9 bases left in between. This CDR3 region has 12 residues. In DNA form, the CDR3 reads TGCGCCAGCAGCCTTGCCTGGTACGAGCAGTACTTC. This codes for CASSLAWYEQYF.

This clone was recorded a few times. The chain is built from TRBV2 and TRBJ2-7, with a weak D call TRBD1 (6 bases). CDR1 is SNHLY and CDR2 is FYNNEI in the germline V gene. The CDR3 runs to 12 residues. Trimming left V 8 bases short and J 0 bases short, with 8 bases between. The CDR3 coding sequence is TGTGCCAGCGGGGGCTCCTCCTACGAGCAGTACTTC. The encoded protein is CASGGSSYEQYF.